Described below is a single TCR beta chain sequence and its context. The target antigen is unknown. This CDR3 contains 15 residues. V lost 5 bases, J lost 8 bases, and 21 bases lay in between. Germline CDR1 SGHVS, CDR2 FQNEAQ. Data came from immunoSEQ multiplex PCR; TCRdb stores just in-frame clones and leaves some out. The sample has about 15,000 clones, roughly 90% seen once. These data originate in a study of chemoradiotherapy in HPV16-positive cancers. As for the study in general: Candidate HPV-specific T-cell clones and common TCR motifs came from functional assays in a couple of HPV16-positive patients. Study-wide results and caveats: Candidate HPV-specific clones and E7-related TCR motifs grew in tumor during treatment.

The sequence was obtained from a human donor with HPV-associated anogenital cancer. This sequence joins TRBV7-8 and TRBJ1-2, with D perhaps matching TRBD1 (6 bases). This sample comprised blood, obtained from a patient who underwent chemoradiotherapy. CDR3 nucleotides: TGTGCCAGCAGCCATGGAACACAGGGAAGAGGAGGCTACACCTTC. Encoded protein: CASSHGTQGRGGYTF.